Sequencing of this T cell receptor beta chain was carried out in a study of cytomegalovirus exposure and HLA in healthy donors. Study findings and constraints: Later analysis demonstrated an association between a missense DCLRE1C variant and TCR beta V- and J-gene trimming.

A word on this clone: Its matching antigen is unknown.

The PCR made use of 60 Vbeta and 13 Jbeta primers. Only in-frame clones appear in the TCRdb table, and some are missing; sequencing was by immunoSEQ multiplex PCR. The table lists 100,000 or so clones, approximately 63% of them singletons. Germline assignment: CDR1 GTSNPN and CDR2 SVGIG (reference sequence). The CDR3 runs 12 residues. This receptor was obtained from a woman in her twenties or thirties in good health and CMV-seronegative. The chain has TRBV30 and TRBJ2-7; TRBD2 aligns across 9 bases. The sample taken for sequencing was PBMCs. CDR3 protein: CAQAGLANEQYF. Written as DNA, the CDR3 is TGTGCTCAGGCCGGACTAGCGAACGAGCAGTACTTC.